The clone carrying this T cell receptor beta chain occurred once. Antigen unknown. V lost 8 bases and J lost 4, with 11 bases in between. From germline, CDR1 is SGHDT and CDR2 YYEEEE. This CDR3 is built from 12 residues. Amplification used 60 Vbeta primers and 13 Jbeta primers. Libraries were prepared by immunoSEQ multiplex PCR; TCRdb keeps only in-frame clonotypes and omits some of them. This table has 150,000 to 200,000 clones, 75% appearing once. This specimen belongs to a study of cytomegalovirus exposure and HLA in healthy donors. Whole-study results and caveats: It was in a later analysis that TCR association rates were seen to vary by HLA locus, highest for DRB1 and lowest for HLA-C.

The sequence derives from a woman in her fifties or sixties in good health and CMV-seropositive. The chain recombines TRBV5-6 with TRBJ2-3; TRBD2 might be the D (6 bases). Sequenced: PBMCs. CDR3 coding DNA: TGTGCCAGTAATGGCGGGGCAGATACGCAGTATTTT. It is translated as CASNGGADTQYF.